This TCR beta chain was captured by sequencing in a study of long-term antiretroviral therapy in people with HIV. Study overall: Specimens dating back about a decade before the 2015 immediate-ART recommendation are the oldest included.

Regarding this clone: Its target is not known.

The CDR3 sequence is 15 residues long. CDR1 SGHNT and CDR2 YYREEE come from the germline V gene (reference sequence). V dropped 4 bases and J dropped 5; count of bases not matched to a gene: 8. It was version v3.0 of the immunoSEQ assay that was run at survey level. Method: immunoSEQ multiplex PCR; TCRdb's copy keeps in-frame clones and lacks some. The profile covers about 21,000 clones, with more than 75% appearing a single time and roughly 3.6% taken by the ten largest. Whole-study findings and limits: Diversity increased after ART yet remained lower than in transplant donor controls.

At least one PBMC sample before ART and at least two after were required. Every specimen provided 1-10 million cryopreserved PBMC before DNA extraction took place. This clonotype was sampled from a man in his sixties with HIV. Sequenced here: unsorted PBMCs, sampled 2.3 years after starting antiretroviral therapy. The V gene is TRBV5-4, the J gene TRBJ2-2; 7 bases match TRBD2. CDR3 residues: CASSREVADTGELFF. The CDR3 DNA sequence: TGTGCCAGCAGCCGGGAGGTCGCGGATACCGGGGAGCTGTTTTTT.